The rows below give T cell receptor beta chains drawn from one sample of a study of T-cell reconstitution after alpha-beta-depleted transplantation in children. TCRdb reprocessed the PCR reads via MiXCR and lists one record per CDR3 protein. The repertoire has some 500,000 distinct CDR3 sequences, approximately 20% of them found once; the top ten carry over 3%. The specimen comprised PBMCs from the stem cell graft donor, sampled from the stem cell graft. Every receptor here comes from a human donor who donated a stem cell graft to a child with acute lymphoblastic leukemia. Both conserved end residues are part of each CDR3. D genes are given only for firm matches. Size values are once, few and many counts, or a class for expanded clones, and some rows have none.

V: TRBV10-3
D: TRBD2
size: -
J: TRBJ2-1
DNA: TGTGCCATCAGTACTAGCGGGGCGGGATACAATGAGCAGTTCTTC
CDR3: CAISTSGAGYNEQFF

V: TRBV7-8
D: -
size: -
J: TRBJ1-5
DNA: -
CDR3: CASSFLWAGGNQPQHF

V: TRBV29-1
D: -
size: -
J: TRBJ1-1
DNA: TGCAGCGCCTTGAAAACGAACACTGAAGCTTTCTTT
CDR3: CSALKTNTEAFF

V: TRBV12-3/TRBV12-4
D: TRBD1
size: -
J: TRBJ2-7
DNA: TGTGCCAGCAATCCGGGACAGGGCTCCTACGAGCAGTACTTC
CDR3: CASNPGQGSYEQYF

V: TRBV12-3/TRBV12-4
D: -
size: -
J: TRBJ2-1
DNA: TGTGCCAGCAAGGACTACAATGAGCAGTTCTTC
CDR3: CASKDYNEQFF

V: TRBV9
D: -
size: many
J: TRBJ1-2
DNA: TGTGCCAGCAGCGTAGTAGCTAACTATGGCTACACCTTC
CDR3: CASSVVANYGYTF

V: TRBV20-1
D: TRBD2
size: few
J: TRBJ2-1
DNA: TGCAGTGCTTATGAACTAGCGGAGATCTACAATGAGCAGTTCTTC
CDR3: CSAYELAEIYNEQFF

V: TRBV5-6
D: TRBD2
size: few
J: TRBJ2-7
DNA: TGTGCCAGCAGCTTGGCGCGGGAGCGAACCTACGAGCAGTACTTC
CDR3: CASSLARERTYEQYF

V: TRBV10-3
D: TRBD2
size: few
J: TRBJ2-2
DNA: TGTGCCATCTCCGTTCTGATGCTAGCGGGGGACACCGGGGAGCTGTTTTTT
CDR3: CAISVLMLAGDTGELFF

V: TRBV5-1
D: -
size: few
J: TRBJ2-1
DNA: TGCGCCAGCAGCTTGGTCTGGGTGGGTGAGCAGTTCTTC
CDR3: CASSLVWVGEQFF

V: TRBV29-1
D: -
size: few
J: TRBJ1-1
DNA: TGCAGCGTTCACCGACAGGCCGCTGAAGCTTTCTTT
CDR3: CSVHRQAAEAFF

V: TRBV7-2
D: -
size: few
J: TRBJ2-2
DNA: TGTGCCAGCAGCTTTGCGGCGTCGTCCGGGGAGCTGTTTTTT
CDR3: CASSFAASSGELFF

V: TRBV6-2/TRBV6-3
D: -
size: -
J: TRBJ2-3
DNA: TGTGCCGTTGGGGGCGAAAGGACAGATACGCAGTATTTT
CDR3: CAVGGERTDTQYF

V: TRBV27
D: -
size: few
J: TRBJ1-5
DNA: TGTGCCAGCAGTTTAGGGAAATATCAGCCCCAGCATTTT
CDR3: CASSLGKYQPQHF

V: TRBV5-1
D: -
size: -
J: TRBJ2-2
DNA: TGCGCCAGCAGCTTGAAAAGGCTCGGTGGGGGCACCGGGGAGCTGTTTTTT
CDR3: CASSLKRLGGGTGELFF

V: TRBV6-5
D: TRBD2
size: -
J: TRBJ2-1
DNA: TGTGCCAGCACTCGGACTAGCGGGATAGGCAATGAGCAGTTCTTC
CDR3: CASTRTSGIGNEQFF

V: TRBV7-9
D: -
size: few
J: TRBJ2-1
DNA: TGTGCCAGCAGCTTGGCCTGGGATATTTCCTACAATGAGCAGTTCTTC
CDR3: CASSLAWDISYNEQFF

V: TRBV7-9
D: TRBD1
size: -
J: TRBJ1-2
DNA: TGTGCCAGCAGCTCCCAGGGACAGAACTATGGCTACACCTTC
CDR3: CASSSQGQNYGYTF

V: TRBV4-1
D: -
size: -
J: TRBJ2-1
DNA: TGCGCCAGCAGCCTTAACGTTCCTACCATACTCCATGAGCAGTTCTTC
CDR3: CASSLNVPTILHEQFF

V: TRBV9
D: TRBD2
size: -
J: TRBJ2-3
DNA: TGTGCCAGCAGCGTCGGACTAGCGGGAGGGCCGTATGCAGATACGCAGTATTTT
CDR3: CASSVGLAGGPYADTQYF

V: TRBV7-3
D: -
size: -
J: TRBJ2-2
DNA: TGTGCCAGCGGCAATCACCGTCTCCGGGGGCGGAACACCGGGGAGCTGTTTTTT
CDR3: CASGNHRLRGRNTGELFF

V: TRBV15
D: -
size: few
J: TRBJ2-6
DNA: TGTGCCACCAGCAGAGGTGCGTCTGGGGCCAACGTCCTGACTTTC
CDR3: CATSRGASGANVLTF

V: TRBV6-5
D: TRBD1
size: few
J: TRBJ1-4
DNA: TGTGCCAGCAGTTCGACCGGGACAGGAAATGAAAAACTGTTTTTT
CDR3: CASSSTGTGNEKLFF

V: TRBV25-1
D: TRBD2
size: many
J: TRBJ2-7
DNA: TGTGCCAGCAGCCGACTAGCGGGGGCCTACGAGCAGTACTTC
CDR3: CASSRLAGAYEQYF

V: TRBV5-1
D: -
size: few
J: TRBJ2-7
DNA: TGCGCCAGCAGCCCCAGCTCCCCCAGGGCGGGCAACTCCTACGAGCAGTACTTC
CDR3: CASSPSSPRAGNSYEQYF

V: TRBV14
D: TRBD2
size: few
J: TRBJ2-3
DNA: TGTGCCAGCAGCCAGAGGACTAGCGGGAGTCGGGATACGCAGTATTTT
CDR3: CASSQRTSGSRDTQYF

V: TRBV12-3/TRBV12-4
D: TRBD2
size: few
J: TRBJ2-3
DNA: TGTGCCAGCAGTTTAAGGGCGGGAGGGCCAACAGATACGCAGTATTTT
CDR3: CASSLRAGGPTDTQYF

V: TRBV6-5
D: TRBD2
size: few
J: TRBJ2-2
DNA: TGTGCCAGCAGTTACCGGGGGGGGTGGAACACCGGGGAGCTGTTTTTT
CDR3: CASSYRGGWNTGELFF

V: TRBV19
D: -
size: -
J: TRBJ2-3
DNA: TGTGCCAGTAGTCCCTGGGACGGGACCAGCACAGATACGCAGTATTTT
CDR3: CASSPWDGTSTDTQYF

V: TRBV27
D: -
size: -
J: TRBJ2-4
DNA: TGTGCCAGCAGTCAATCGGACATTCAGTACTTC
CDR3: CASSQSDIQYF

V: TRBV11-3
D: -
size: -
J: TRBJ2-7
DNA: TGTGCCAGCAGCCCAGGAATAAGGGCGGGGGAGCAGTACTTC
CDR3: CASSPGIRAGEQYF

V: TRBV20-1
D: -
size: -
J: TRBJ1-2
DNA: TGCAGTGCTAGATGGAAAGGCGACTATGGCTACACCTTC
CDR3: CSARWKGDYGYTF

V: TRBV5-1
D: -
size: -
J: TRBJ2-3
DNA: TGCGCCAGCAGCTTGACACCGTTCGATACGCAGTATTTT
CDR3: CASSLTPFDTQYF

V: TRBV7-3
D: TRBD2
size: few
J: TRBJ2-2
DNA: TGTGCCAGCAGCTTAACAAGGACTAGCGGGAGGGCCGCCGGGGAGCTGTTTTTT
CDR3: CASSLTRTSGRAAGELFF

V: TRBV15
D: -
size: few
J: TRBJ1-1
DNA: TGTGCCACCAGCGCAGGGAAAATGAACACTGAAGCTTTCTTT
CDR3: CATSAGKMNTEAFF

V: TRBV6-1
D: TRBD2
size: many
J: TRBJ2-3
DNA: TGTGCCAGCAGTGCAGGACTAGCGGGAGTAGCAGATACGCAGTATTTT
CDR3: CASSAGLAGVADTQYF

V: TRBV29-1
D: -
size: -
J: TRBJ1-1
DNA: TGCAGCGTTGGACCCACTGGGAACACTGAAGCTTTCTTT
CDR3: CSVGPTGNTEAFF

V: TRBV3-1
D: -
size: -
J: TRBJ1-1
DNA: TGTGCCAGCAGCTCTATAGGCCAGGACCCTCGGGGCACTGAAGCTTTCTTT
CDR3: CASSSIGQDPRGTEAFF

V: TRBV5-1
D: -
size: few
J: TRBJ2-1
DNA: TGCGCCAGCAATACACGAGGGGAGTATAACAATGAGCAGTTCTTC
CDR3: CASNTRGEYNNEQFF

V: TRBV7-8
D: TRBD1
size: -
J: TRBJ2-5
DNA: TGTGCCAGCAGCCCTAACAGGGGGCGCGGGGAGACCCAGTACTTC
CDR3: CASSPNRGRGETQYF

V: TRBV7-9
D: TRBD1
size: -
J: TRBJ2-1
DNA: TGTGCCAGCAGCTCCGGGACAGGAGGAAACAATGAGCAGTTCTTC
CDR3: CASSSGTGGNNEQFF

V: TRBV27
D: -
size: -
J: TRBJ1-1
DNA: TGTGCCAGCAGTTCCGCCGGGACGGGGTTGTGGGCAGCTTTCTTT
CDR3: CASSSAGTGLWAAFF

V: TRBV6-5
D: -
size: many
J: TRBJ1-6
DNA: TGTGCCAGCAGTTACTCAAGGAGCTCCTATAATTCACCCCTCCACTTT
CDR3: CASSYSRSSYNSPLHF

V: TRBV7-9
D: -
size: many
J: TRBJ1-2
DNA: TGTGCCAGCAGTGGGACGGGGTTTGGCTACACCTTC
CDR3: CASSGTGFGYTF

V: TRBV7-8
D: TRBD1
size: few
J: TRBJ1-2
DNA: TGTGCCAGCAGCCGCCTAGGACAGGGTTCCTATGGCTACACCTTC
CDR3: CASSRLGQGSYGYTF

V: TRBV18
D: TRBD1
size: -
J: TRBJ2-2
DNA: TGTGCCAGCTCAACTCCAGGGGGTTCGAACACCGGGGAGCTGTTTTTT
CDR3: CASSTPGGSNTGELFF

V: TRBV14
D: TRBD1
size: few
J: TRBJ2-5
DNA: TGTGCCAGCAGCCACCTGAGGGTAAACAGGGGCCAAGAGACCCAGTACTTC
CDR3: CASSHLRVNRGQETQYF

V: TRBV5-1
D: -
size: many
J: TRBJ2-7
DNA: TGCGCCAGCAGCCCCGGACGGGGTTTTTCCTACGAGCAGTACTTC
CDR3: CASSPGRGFSYEQYF

V: TRBV2
D: TRBD1
size: -
J: TRBJ1-4
DNA: TGTGCCAGCCCTCCCCGACAGGGGCCGACGGAAAAACTGTTTTTT
CDR3: CASPPRQGPTEKLFF

V: TRBV5-1
D: -
size: few
J: TRBJ2-1
DNA: TGCGCCAGCAGCTTGGGGGTCCGGTGGCTAAATGAGCAGTTCTTC
CDR3: CASSLGVRWLNEQFF

V: TRBV10-2
D: -
size: -
J: TRBJ2-5
DNA: TGCGCCAGCAGTGAGAAGGGACTTTCCCAAGAGACCCAGTACTTC
CDR3: CASSEKGLSQETQYF

V: TRBV6-6
D: -
size: -
J: TRBJ2-3
DNA: TGTGCCAGCAGTTACTCGCGGGCAGATACGCAGTATTTT
CDR3: CASSYSRADTQYF

V: TRBV29-1
D: -
size: few
J: TRBJ2-7
DNA: TGCAGCGTTGTGGCAGGGTACAGGGAGCAGTACTTC
CDR3: CSVVAGYREQYF

V: TRBV7-2
D: -
size: few
J: TRBJ1-1
DNA: TGTGCCAGCAGCTCCTTTACAGGGCGGGAAGCTTTCTTT
CDR3: CASSSFTGREAFF

V: TRBV5-1
D: -
size: -
J: TRBJ2-3
DNA: TGCGCCAGCAGCTCGGACTATCCCCATCCCACAGATACGCAGTATTTT
CDR3: CASSSDYPHPTDTQYF

V: TRBV19
D: -
size: -
J: TRBJ2-3
DNA: TGTGCCAGTACCGTCGGGACTAGCACAGATACGCAGTATTTT
CDR3: CASTVGTSTDTQYF

V: TRBV6-1
D: -
size: -
J: TRBJ2-2
DNA: TGTGCCAGCAGTGCCCAACAGAGCACCGGGGAGCTGTTTTTT
CDR3: CASSAQQSTGELFF

V: TRBV7-8
D: -
size: few
J: TRBJ2-3
DNA: TGTGCCAGCAGCTTCCTGACTAGTGCCACTAGCACAGATACGCAGTATTTT
CDR3: CASSFLTSATSTDTQYF

V: TRBV20-1
D: -
size: -
J: TRBJ2-7
DNA: TGCAGTGCTACCAGCCAGCACCATACCTACGAGCAGTACTTC
CDR3: CSATSQHHTYEQYF

V: TRBV15
D: TRBD2
size: few
J: TRBJ2-2
DNA: TGTGCCACCAGCCGGAAGCGGGGCACCGGGGAGCTGTTTTTT
CDR3: CATSRKRGTGELFF